These T cell receptor beta chains were read from a single sample in a study of T cell changes during pregnancy in multiple sclerosis. The protocol was immunoSEQ multiplex PCR, while the TCRdb copy is restricted to in-frame clones and leaves out a portion. The profile shows 40,000 to 60,000 clones, 85% to 95% of them singletons. The source was CD4+ T cells from peripheral blood mononuclear cells, collected in the third trimester of pregnancy. The receptor set was obtained from a female donor with multiple sclerosis, enrolled in a pregnancy study. The CDR3 runs from the conserved cysteine through the conserved F or W.

V	CDR3
TRBV5-4	CASSLAVDEQYF
TRBV5-4	CASGGDTEAFF
TRBV30	CACTKGGKLFF
TRBV29-1	CSVEDHPSRGDNQPQHF
TRBV7-2	CASSLVGPGGAAYNEQFF
TRBV5-1	CASSSTGSGNTIYF
TRBV6-5	CASSTGQGRSYTF
TRBV2	CASSRGIEQYF
TRBV19	CATTDNRVGLYGYTF
TRBV7-2	CASSNKKLAGVNTDTQYF
TRBV19	CASRSVAAGELFF
TRBV27	CASSLGGTGGGYTF
TRBV4-2	CASSDEGGNTEAFF
TRBV6-1	CASSGLTPGAPGEQYF
TRBV11-2	CASSPYNGVEQFF
TRBV5-5	CASSPGTGRANYGYTF
TRBV30	CAWSGVSGGTQYF
TRBV7-3	CASSLAPGPETQYF
TRBV5-4	CASSLAGTGTNEQFF
TRBV6-1	CASSETGQPSEPQHF
TRBV19	CASSWGDSRYNEQFF
TRBV18	CASSPDRGTEAFF
TRBV5-1	CASSSDPGTGGDGYTF
TRBV4-3	CASSQGGAGSILNYGYTF
TRBV9	CASSAGGALGTF
TRBV7-9	CASSPASGGNIYGYTF
TRBV19	CASRRTGATDTQYF
TRBV6-5	CASSFYGRDTEAFF
TRBV2	CASLRSKSPNEKLFF
TRBV27	CASSWDRLPSEQFF
TRBV6-5	CASSYGPLDYGYTF
TRBV7-2	CASSLERGGTDTQYF
TRBV6-4	CASSVRPGGTEAFF
TRBV19	CASIAGWSANQPQHF
TRBV7-2	CASSLAGGRIEAFF
TRBV29-1	CSVPTSGGETQYF
TRBV7-3	CASSPRQGAEAFF
TRBV9	CASSVGGSGVGGTDTQYF
TRBV5-1	CASSPGLNQRHYGYTF
TRBV23-1	CASSQSIPSGGAFPYEQYF
TRBV7-2	CASSSGGPDTQYF
TRBV7-9	CASSLDSVRLNQPQHF
TRBV6-5	CASSYSGGLTEAFF
TRBV6-6	CASSYKHADTSYEQYF
TRBV25-1	CASSISGYEQYF
TRBV19	CASRDGAPSSPQYF
TRBV7-3	CASSFGAEAFF
TRBV9	CASSVLQNTEAFF
TRBV7-9	CASSSDRGRDSYEQYF
TRBV19	CASSIVQGTEAFF